Presented here are 24 T cell receptor beta chains from one specimen sequenced in a study of OX40 agonist ivuxolimab in advanced cancers. Generated by immunoSEQ multiplex PCR, the TCRdb table keeps only in-frame clones and is missing some. Among around 29,000 clones, 80% to 95% were seen once, and the ten largest hold roughly a tenth. The input for sequencing was CD4+ or CD8+ T cells sorted from blood, taken in a trial of the OX40 agonist ivuxolimab. These receptor sequences come from an adult with an advanced solid tumor such as melanoma, head and neck, liver or kidney cancer.

The V call is TRBV6-1, the J call TRBJ2-1; no definite D call. Germline assignment: CDR1 MNHNS and CDR2 SASEGT. The CDR3 runs 18 residues. V lost 3 bases and J 0 bases, leaving 18 bases between the germline ends. CDR3 sequence reads: CASSDRSQIPSSYNEQFF. The CDR3 bases are TGTGCCAGCAGTGACCGGTCACAGATTCCAAGCTCCTACAATGAGCAGTTCTTC.

In DNA form, the CDR3 reads TGTGCCAGCAGCGGACGACTAGCGGGGGGCCTAAGCACAGATACGCAGTATTTT. It encodes CASSGRLAGGLSTDTQYF. The chain links TRBV9 to TRBJ2-3, with TRBD2 identical over 13 bases. The CDR3 spans 18 residues. V was pared by 3 bases and J by 0 bases, with 7 bases of the junction left unmatched. Germline V gives CDR1 SGDLS, CDR2 YYNGEE.

J is TRBJ2-5 and V is TRBV28; no clear D. Germline V CDR1 and CDR2: MDHEN, SYDVKM. The V and J ends lost 7 bases and 1 base respectively, with 10 bases between them. The CDR3 runs to 13 residues. CDR3 in amino acids: CASTLTIQETQYF. Here the CDR3 DNA reads TGTGCCAGCACTCTGACCATCCAAGAGACCCAGTACTTC.

This clone was detected only once. The V and J genes are TRBV18 and TRBJ2-6; the match to TRBD1 covers 9 bases. The CDR3 consists of 19 residues. CDR1 and CDR2 (germline): KGHSH, LQKENI. J gave up 2 bases and V 3 bases, and 11 bases lay outside the gene matches. For the CDR3, the DNA is TGTGCCAGCTCACCGCTCCGAGGACAGGGGAACCCTGGGGCCAACGTCCTGACTTTC. This encodes CASSPLRGQGNPGANVLTF.

The CDR3 sequence: CASSSGGYDEQFF. CDR3 coding DNA: TGTGCCAGCAGTTCAGGGGGGTATGATGAGCAGTTCTTC. V usage is TRBV6-5 and J usage is TRBJ2-1, with a tentative D call TRBD1 (7 bases). The germline V gene has CDR1 MNHEY and CDR2 SVGAGI. V lost 4 bases and J lost 8, with 12 bases in between. The CDR3 covers 13 residues.

The chain has TRBV29-1 and TRBJ1-1, with D unclear. The CDR3 runs 12 residues. V was shortened by 5 bases and J by 3 bases, with 10 bases between the two germline ends. Per the germline V gene, CDR1 is SQVTM and CDR2 is ANQGSEA. CDR3 amino acids: CSVLGFYTEAFF. The CDR3 bases are TGCAGCGTTCTAGGGTTTTACACTGAAGCTTTCTTT.

Turning to this clone: No DNA is shown, since the ends of the CDR3 on it are uncertain; the CDR3 is the one TCRdb lists. V usage is TRBV4-3 and J usage is TRBJ1-1. The CDR3 region is 15 residues in length, termini included. Germline-derived CDR1 and CDR2 are LGHNA and YSLEER. The CDR3: CASSQGPLVMGEAFF.

The CDR3 DNA follows: TGTGCCAGCAGCTGGGGCTCTGGGGCCAACGTCCTGACTTTC. Translated: CASSWGSGANVLTF. The rearrangement uses TRBV11-2 and TRBJ2-6, with D uncertain. Germline assignment: CDR1 SGHAT and CDR2 FQNNGV. Trimming left V 4 bases short and J 0 bases short, with 4 bases between. CDR3 length: 14 amino acids.

The chain has TRBV23-1 and TRBJ2-7; D remains unclear. TRBV23-1 is placed among ORFs of uncertain function. The length of the CDR3 is 12 residues. The CDR3 DNA follows: TGCGATTATTACAGAAAAATGTACGAGCAGTACTTC. This sequence encodes CDYYRKMYEQYF.

The V and J genes are TRBV9 and TRBJ2-1; D remains unclear. The V gene's germline CDR1 is SGDLS and CDR2 YYNGEE. With 3 bases removed from V and 7 bases from J, the gap between germline ends came to 11 bases. CDR3 length: 13 residues. CDR3 sequence: CASSGANRNEQFF. DNA for the CDR3: TGTGCCAGCAGCGGGGCCAATAGGAATGAGCAGTTCTTC.

This clone was picked up a small number of times. The DNA of the CDR3 is TGTGCCACCAGCATTCGGACTAGGTCTAGCACAGATACGCAGTATTTT. Translation gives CATSIRTRSSTDTQYF. The chain is built from TRBV15 and TRBJ2-3; TRBD2 aligns across 7 bases. Germline V lookup: CDR1 LNHNV, CDR2 YYDKDF (reference sequence). This CDR3 has 16 residues. V shed 4 bases, J shed 0 bases, and the junction held 7 bases outside the gene matches.

This clone came up a few times. The chain couples TRBV7-2 to TRBJ2-7; no clear D. Germline lookup yields CDR1 SGHTA and CDR2 FQGNSA. Trimming left V 1 base short and J 7 bases short, with 8 bases between. This CDR3 is 12 amino acids long. The CDR3 spells CASSLEREEQYF. CDR3 in DNA: TGTGCCAGCAGCTTAGAAAGGGAAGAGCAGTACTTC.

V is TRBV19 and J is TRBJ2-7; 8 bases agree with TRBD1. The CDR3 sequence is 15 residues long. Looked up from germline, CDR1 is LNHDA and CDR2 is SQIVND (reference sequence). V dropped 1 base and J dropped 0; count of bases not matched to a gene: 2. The CDR3 coding sequence is TGTGCCAGTAGTATAGGGACAGGGCCCTCCTACGAGCAGTACTTC. As protein: CASSIGTGPSYEQYF.

V and J are TRBV14 and TRBJ1-2; tentative D call: TRBD1 (6 bases). CDR3 size: 13 residues. The V gene's germline CDR1 is SGHDN and CDR2 FVKESK. Trimming left V 2 bases short and J 6 bases short, with 10 bases between. CDR3 sequence: CASSQQGRHGYTF. The CDR3 bases are TGTGCCAGCAGCCAACAGGGGCGGCATGGCTACACCTTC.

The CDR3 reads CASSLARGANYGYTF. The CDR3 coding sequence is TGTGCCAGCAGTTTAGCCAGGGGAGCTAACTATGGCTACACCTTC. This chain connects TRBV27 to TRBJ1-2, with D tentatively TRBD1 (6 bases). Deletions cut 2 bases from V and 0 bases from J, with 10 bases between. The germline CDR1 and CDR2 sequences are MNHEY and SMNVEV (reference sequence). The CDR3 spans 15 residues.

V gene TRBV7-9 combines with J gene TRBJ1-4; 7 bases are shared with TRBD1. The CDR3 extends over 16 amino acids. CDR1 and CDR2 from the germline V gene are SEHNR and FQNEAQ (reference sequence). Losses at the gene ends were 5 bases for V and 8 bases for J; bases not matched to a gene: 14. This CDR3 reads CASSDQPGGRPEKLFF. Here the CDR3 DNA reads TGTGCCAGCAGCGATCAACCAGGGGGTCGTCCCGAAAAACTGTTTTTT.

The chain joins TRBV6-5 to TRBJ2-7; 7 bases fit TRBD1. The CDR3 runs 13 residues. Germline CDR1 is MNHEY and CDR2 is SVGAGI. J was trimmed by 2 bases and V by 6 bases; bases with no gene match: 4. The CDR3 region is CASSFDRAYEQYF. As DNA, the CDR3 is TGTGCCAGCAGCTTCGACAGGGCCTACGAGCAGTACTTC.

CDR3 DNA: TGTGCCAGTAGCCCAGGGTTGGGCACTGAAGCTTTCTTT. Translating it yields CASSPGLGTEAFF. The J gene is TRBJ1-1, the V gene TRBV19, with D perhaps matching TRBD1 (5 bases). Germline V CDR1 and CDR2: LNHDA, SQIVND (reference sequence). V dropped 6 bases and J dropped 4 bases, with 12 bases sitting between them. This CDR3 has 13 amino acids.

J is TRBJ2-7 and V is TRBV15; 10 bases are a match to TRBD1. Looked up from germline, CDR1 is LNHNV and CDR2 is YYDKDF (reference sequence). This CDR3 comprises 17 residues. V gave up 4 bases and J gave up 6 bases; unmatched junction bases: 15. CDR3 DNA: TGTGCCACCAGCAATCGACAGGGGGCGCATCGCCCCCCCGAGCAGTACTTC. Amino acids: CATSNRQGAHRPPEQYF.

This chain connects TRBV10-3 to TRBJ1-1; 10 bases are a match to TRBD1. J was trimmed by 4 bases and V by 0 bases; bases with no gene match: 2. The CDR3 is made up of 15 amino acids. The germline CDR1 and CDR2 sequences are ENHRY and SYGVKD. CDR3 in DNA: TGTGCCATCAGTGAGTCCGGGACAGGGGCCACTGAAGCTTTCTTT. Protein: CAISESGTGATEAFF.

V and J are TRBV4-1 and TRBJ2-1; 9 bases agree with TRBD1. The V and J ends lost 2 bases and 8 bases, in that order; junction bases with no gene match: 13. The CDR3 is 17 residues long. Germline V lookup: CDR1 MGHRA, CDR2 YSYEKL. This CDR3 is CASSQPHIGQGFDEQFF. The CDR3 nucleotides read TGCGCCAGCAGCCAACCCCATATCGGACAGGGGTTCGATGAGCAGTTCTTC.

This clone has a single count. The CDR3 DNA reads TGTGCCAGCAGTTTTTATTCCAGTTCGAACACTGAAGCTTTCTTT. Translation gives CASSFYSSSNTEAFF. The chain is built from TRBV28 and TRBJ1-1; D remains ambiguous. The CDR3 is made up of 15 amino acids. CDR1 and CDR2 from the germline V gene are MDHEN and SYDVKM. Trimming took off 3 bases at V and 1 base at J, with 12 bases between the two ends.

This chain joins TRBV5-6 and TRBJ1-1, with D unclear. Trimming cost V 3 bases and J 2 bases, with 5 bases left between them. Germline CDR1 and CDR2: SGHDT and YYEEEE. The CDR3 extends over 12 amino acids. Here the CDR3 DNA reads TGTGCCAGCAGCTGGGCCAACACTGAAGCTTTCTTT. Translating gives CASSWANTEAFF. Full variable domain (remainder filled in from reference TRBV5-6 and TRBJ1-1): DAGVTQSPTHLIKTRGQQVTLRCSPKSGHDTVSWYQQALGQGPQFIFQYYEEEERQRGNFPDRFSGHQFPNYSSELNVNALLLGDSALYLCASSWANTEAFFGQGTRLTVV.

In its sample, this clone is medium-sized. This rearrangement joins TRBV6-4 to TRBJ2-2; 7 bases agree with TRBD1. Germline V gene sequence: CDR1 MRHNA, CDR2 SNTAGT. The CDR3 consists of 15 residues. J was trimmed by 3 bases and V by 8 bases; bases with no gene match: 9. The CDR3 sequence: CASGEGGADTGELFF. The CDR3 DNA reads as TGTGCCAGCGGAGAAGGGGGCGCGGACACCGGGGAGCTGTTTTTT.